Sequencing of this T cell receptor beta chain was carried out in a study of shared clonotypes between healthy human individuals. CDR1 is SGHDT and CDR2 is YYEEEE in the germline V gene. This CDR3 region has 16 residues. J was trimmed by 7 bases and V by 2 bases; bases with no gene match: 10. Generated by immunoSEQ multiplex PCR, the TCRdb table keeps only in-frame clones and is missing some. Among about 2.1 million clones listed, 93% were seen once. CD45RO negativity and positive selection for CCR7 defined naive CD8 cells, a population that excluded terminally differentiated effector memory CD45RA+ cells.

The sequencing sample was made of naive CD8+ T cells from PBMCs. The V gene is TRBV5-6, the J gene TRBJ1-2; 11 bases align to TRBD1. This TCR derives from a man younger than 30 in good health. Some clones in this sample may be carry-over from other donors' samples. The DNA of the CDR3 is TGTGCCAGCAGCTTCCTCGGGACAGGGGGGCCACTTGGCTACACCTTC. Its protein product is CASSFLGTGGPLGYTF.